This is a list of T cell receptor beta chains from one sample in a study of blood T cell repertoires in COVID-19. Data came from immunoSEQ multiplex PCR; TCRdb stores just in-frame clones and leaves some out. The sample records approximately 300,000 clones, 80% to 95% being singletons. The sequencing input was PBMCs or T cells enriched from blood (not recorded which). The receptor set was obtained from a woman aged 30 to 39 who had recovered from COVID-19. CDR3s include the opening cysteine and the closing phenylalanine or tryptophan. The D gene is left open where the match is weak. The listing skips clone size in some rows; elsewhere it reads once, few, many or a size class.

d_call,clone_size,j_call,v_call,cdr3_aa,cdr3_nt
.,once,TRBJ1-4,TRBV7-2,CASSLGGVTNEKLFF,TGTGCCAGCAGCTTAGGCGGGGTCACTAATGAAAAACTGTTTTTT
.,.,TRBJ2-7,TRBV5-1,CASSLITGYYEQYF,TGCGCCAGCAGCTTGATAACAGGTTACTACGAGCAGTACTTC
.,.,TRBJ1-2,TRBV28,CASMRGGGINYGYTF,TGTGCCAGCATGCGAGGGGGGGGTATCAACTATGGCTACACCTTC
TRBD1,.,TRBJ2-7,TRBV28,CASSLRGRGQAYEQYF,TGTGCCAGCAGTTTGAGAGGCAGGGGGCAGGCCTACGAGCAGTACTTC
TRBD1,.,TRBJ1-6,TRBV28,CASSPGTGDSPLHF,TGTGCCAGCAGCCCAGGGACAGGGGATTCACCCCTCCACTTT
.,.,TRBJ1-2,TRBV7-9,CASSLPTLSDRNYGYTF,TGTGCCAGCAGCTTACCGACCCTTTCTGACAGGAACTATGGCTACACCTTC
TRBD1,.,TRBJ1-6,TRBV6-5,CASSDRDRGSPLHF,TGTGCCAGCAGCGACCGGGACAGGGGTTCACCCCTCCACTTT
.,.,TRBJ2-7,TRBV11-3,CASSSNGYEQYF,TGTGCCAGCAGTTCAAACGGCTACGAGCAGTACTTC
.,.,TRBJ1-5,TRBV10-3,CAISAEKSNQPQHF,TGTGCCATCAGTGCTGAGAAAAGCAATCAGCCCCAGCATTTT
TRBD2,.,TRBJ2-3,TRBV27,CASSLAGGSYRDTQYF,TGTGCCAGCAGTTTAGCGGGGGGGTCGTACAGAGATACGCAGTATTTT
.,.,TRBJ1-2,TRBV19,CASSPLRGTNGYTF,TGTGCCAGTAGTCCCCTGCGGGGGACCAATGGCTACACCTTC
.,.,TRBJ1-2,TRBV5-6,CASSLSGLYGYTF,TGTGCCAGCAGCTTGTCCGGTCTCTATGGCTACACCTTC
.,.,TRBJ1-2,TRBV2,CASSLGPPLNYGYTF,TGTGCCAGCAGCCTGGGGCCTCCCCTTAACTATGGCTACACCTTC
TRBD2,.,TRBJ2-7,TRBV27,CASSRGGSLSYEQYF,TGTGCCAGCAGTCGCGGGGGATCCCTGTCCTACGAGCAGTACTTC
TRBD2,once,TRBJ2-1,TRBV19,CASSGLRDYYNEQFF,TGTGCCAGTAGTGGCCTCCGGGACTACTACAATGAGCAGTTCTTC
.,.,TRBJ1-1,TRBV28,CASSLLVGQGGAEAFF,TGTGCCAGCAGTTTACTGGTTGGTCAGGGAGGGGCTGAAGCTTTCTTT
.,.,TRBJ1-2,TRBV7-2,CASGHRAGANYGYTF,TGTGCCAGCGGTCACAGGGCTGGGGCTAACTATGGCTACACCTTC
.,.,TRBJ2-2,TRBV7-3,CASSLMAGNTGELFF,TGTGCCAGCAGCTTAATGGCAGGGAACACCGGGGAGCTGTTTTTT
.,.,TRBJ2-2,TRBV28,CATNPGDRFTGELFF,TGTGCCACTAACCCGGGGGACCGATTCACCGGGGAGCTGTTTTTT
TRBD2,.,TRBJ2-1,TRBV27,CASSLSPTSGSYNEQFF,TGTGCCAGCAGTTTATCCCCGACTAGCGGGAGCTACAATGAGCAGTTCTTC
.,.,TRBJ1-1,TRBV10-3,CAISVGGGTEAFF,TGTGCCATCAGCGTGGGGGGGGGCACTGAAGCTTTCTTT
.,.,TRBJ2-1,TRBV6-6,CASSYPGDGSYNEQFF,TGTGCCAGCAGTTACCCAGGGGATGGCTCCTACAATGAGCAGTTCTTC
.,.,TRBJ1-2,TRBV19,CASSVIQGQGGYTF,TGTGCCAGTAGTGTAATACAGGGTCAAGGTGGCTACACCTTC
TRBD1,.,TRBJ1-6,TRBV6-9,CASSYSTPPLRDSSYNSPLHF,TGTGCCAGCAGTTATTCGACACCCCCCCTCAGGGACAGCTCCTATAATTCACCCCTCCACTTT
.,.,TRBJ2-3,TRBV7-3,CASSLRSAPGAMHTQYF,TGTGCCAGCAGCTTAAGATCGGCTCCAGGGGCCATGCATACGCAGTATTTT
.,.,TRBJ2-2,TRBV7-9,CASSLRGQGTGELFF,TGTGCCAGCAGCCTAAGGGGTCAGGGCACCGGGGAGCTGTTTTTT
.,.,TRBJ1-3,TRBV7-9,CASSSQTLEGGNTIYF,TGTGCCAGCAGCTCCCAGACACTGGAGGGTGGAAACACCATATATTTT
TRBD2,.,TRBJ2-1,TRBV4-1,CASSTSGYNEQFF,TGCGCCAGCTCGACTAGCGGGTACAATGAGCAGTTCTTC
.,.,TRBJ2-4,TRBV4-3,CASSQGSAGWGAKNIQYF,TGCGCCAGCAGCCAAGGATCTGCGGGATGGGGGGCCAAAAACATTCAGTACTTC
TRBD1,few,TRBJ2-7,TRBV7-2,CASSLRTGGLPSYEQYF,TGTGCCAGCAGCTTAAGGACAGGGGGGCTTCCCTCCTACGAGCAGTACTTC
TRBD2,.,TRBJ2-7,TRBV15,CATSRVPWAGESYEQYF,TGTGCCACCAGCAGAGTCCCATGGGCGGGAGAGTCCTACGAGCAGTACTTC
TRBD1,.,TRBJ2-7,TRBV28,CASSPGQGSYEQYF,TGTGCCAGCAGTCCCGGACAGGGGTCCTACGAGCAGTACTTC
TRBD1,.,TRBJ2-2,TRBV4-3,CASSGGQAGNTGELFF,TGCGCCAGCAGCGGTGGACAGGCGGGGAACACCGGGGAGCTGTTTTTT
.,.,TRBJ1-6,TRBV4-1,CASSPTPDNSPLHF,TGCGCCAGCAGCCCGACACCCGATAATTCACCCCTCCACTTT
.,.,TRBJ2-7,TRBV23-1,CASSQIRTPRDTEYEQYF,TGCGCCAGCAGCCAAATACGGACCCCCCGGGACACGGAATACGAGCAGTACTTC
.,.,TRBJ2-7,TRBV6-5,CASRVRLSGWDEQYF,TGTGCCAGCAGGGTACGACTTAGCGGCTGGGACGAGCAGTACTTC
.,.,TRBJ1-3,TRBV21-1,CASSKGEGFLTYTIYF,TGTGCCAGCAGCAAAGGTGAGGGCTTCCTCACGTACACCATATATTTT
.,.,TRBJ2-6,TRBV7-3,CASGGGVGANVLTF,TGTGCCAGCGGAGGAGGAGTTGGGGCCAACGTCCTGACTTTC
TRBD1,.,TRBJ1-1,TRBV2,CASTRQGQNTEAFF,TGTGCCAGCACTCGACAGGGGCAGAACACTGAAGCTTTCTTT
.,.,TRBJ2-4,TRBV3-1/TRBV3-2,CASSQETLAKNIQYF,TGTGCCAGCAGCCAAGAAACTCTAGCCAAAAACATTCAGTACTTC
TRBD1,.,TRBJ1-2,TRBV5-1,CASSTGTGFGYTF,TGCGCCAGCAGCACCGGGACAGGGTTCGGCTACACCTTC
TRBD1,.,TRBJ2-1,TRBV5-1,CASSIRQGGSDEQFF,TGCGCCAGCAGCATAAGACAGGGTGGGAGTGATGAGCAGTTCTTC
.,.,TRBJ2-2,TRBV11-1,CASSLTTGTGELFF,TGTGCCAGCAGCTTGACAACAGGGACCGGGGAGCTGTTTTTT
TRBD2,once,TRBJ2-7,TRBV15,CATSRPGTSGRPPYEQYF,TGTGCCACCAGCAGACCTGGGACTAGCGGGAGGCCGCCCTACGAGCAGTACTTC
TRBD1,.,TRBJ1-1,TRBV2,CASSDPTGAMNTEAFF,TGTGCCAGCAGTGACCCGACAGGGGCCATGAACACTGAAGCTTTCTTT